The T cell receptor beta chain described here comes from a study of blood T cell repertoires in COVID-19. In the study overall: Researchers got acute and convalescent COVID-19 samples from the United States, Italy and Spain. In each case, the material was cDNA or gDNA derived from T cells, B-cell-depleted T cells, or PBMCs.

Patients at the Seattle site were enrolled during active infection and followed longitudinally. The authors' processing: Estimates of nucleated cell counts were drawn from the amplification of reference gene primers. Profiling relied on immunoSEQ multiplex PCR, and the TCRdb table lists in-frame clones only, not all of them. From that table come the V and J calls and clone size; the DNA was used to work out D and trimming. The sample shows around 260,000 clones, approximately 86% of them seen only once. Trimming took 1 base from V and 7 from J, leaving 9 bases between them. The CDR3 has 14 amino acids. The germline V gene encodes CDR1 SGHDT and CDR2 YYEEEE. The sample holds one count of this clone.

The chain couples TRBV5-6 to TRBJ1-6, with D maybe TRBD1 (6 bases). This receptor was obtained from a human donor with COVID-19, enrolled during active disease. The donor label of this sample is uncertain. What was sequenced was peripheral blood. For the CDR3, the DNA is TGTGCCAGCAGCTTGACAGGGCGGAATTCACCCCTCCACTTT. This sequence encodes CASSLTGRNSPLHF.